Listed below are T cell receptor beta chains from one sample, sequenced in a study of shared clonotypes between healthy human individuals. TCRdb's copy holds only in-frame clones and misses some; the assay was immunoSEQ multiplex PCR. The sample holds about 2.1 million clones, 90% to 95% seen once. Sequences were obtained from naive CD8+ T cells from PBMCs. All receptors come from a young man in good health. Some clones in this sample may be carry-over from other donors' samples. CDR3s include the opening cysteine and the closing phenylalanine or tryptophan. The D gene is left open where the match is weak. For some rows the clone size is stated as once, few or many, or as a class when expanded; others skip it.

v_gene	j_gene	d_gene	abundance	CDR3aa	CDR3nt
TRBV28	TRBJ2-7	TRBD2	.	CASSLGSSGRGRYF	TGTGCCAGCAGTTTAGGGTCTAGCGGGAGAGGTCGGTACTTC
TRBV28	TRBJ2-5	TRBD2	.	CASSLLAGTETQYF	TGTGCCAGCAGTCTACTAGCGGGCACAGAGACCCAGTACTTC
TRBV15	TRBJ2-7	.	.	CATSSRRYVLADTTYEQYF	TGTGCCACCAGCAGCCGTCGGTATGTTTTAGCGGATACCACCTACGAGCAGTACTTC
TRBV9	TRBJ2-3	TRBD1	.	CASSERQGRTDTQYF	TGTGCCAGCTCGGAAAGACAGGGGAGAACAGATACGCAGTATTTT
TRBV28	TRBJ1-5	TRBD1	once	CASFPGQGIYSNQPQHF	TGTGCCAGCTTCCCAGGACAGGGGATCTATAGCAATCAGCCCCAGCATTTT
TRBV7-9	TRBJ2-2	.	.	CASSPRDRLTGELFF	TGTGCCAGCAGCCCACGAGACAGACTGACCGGGGAGCTGTTTTTT
TRBV4-3	TRBJ1-1	.	once	CAGSPSTLGGTEAFF	TGCGCCGGCAGCCCCAGCACCCTCGGAGGAACTGAAGCTTTCTTT
TRBV15	TRBJ2-1	.	.	CATSRDRLDDEQFF	TGTGCCACCAGCAGAGATCGACTGGACGATGAGCAGTTCTTC
TRBV5-5	TRBJ2-7	TRBD2	.	CASSLVGGRGYEQYF	TGTGCCAGCAGCTTGGTTGGCGGGAGGGGCTACGAGCAGTACTTC
TRBV7-9	TRBJ1-1	.	.	CASSLAVATEAFF	TGTGCCAGCAGCTTAGCAGTAGCCACTGAAGCTTTCTTT
TRBV7-8	TRBJ2-3	TRBD1	.	CASSFPGQVGTLSYTQYF	TGTGCCAGCAGCTTCCCGGGACAGGTCGGGACACTGTCATATACGCAGTATTTT
TRBV19	TRBJ2-7	.	.	CASSTSAGREQYF	TGTGCCAGTAGTACCTCAGCTGGCCGCGAGCAGTACTTC
TRBV2	TRBJ2-1	TRBD2	.	CASSDSGLDYDSYNEQFF	TGTGCCAGCAGTGATTCGGGACTAGACTATGACTCCTACAATGAGCAGTTCTTC
TRBV7-9	TRBJ1-1	.	.	CASSYSTEAFF	TGTGCCAGCAGCTATAGCACTGAAGCTTTCTTT
TRBV4-1	TRBJ2-1	TRBD2	.	CASSQLVAGDEQFF	TGCGCCAGCAGCCAACTCGTAGCGGGGGATGAGCAGTTCTTC
TRBV7-9	TRBJ2-7	TRBD1	.	CASSPTGPAQYF	TGTGCCAGCAGCCCGACAGGGCCGGCGCAGTACTTC
TRBV27	TRBJ1-1	TRBD1	few	CASSWTGGNTEAFF	TGTGCCAGCAGTTGGACAGGGGGAAACACTGAAGCTTTCTTT
TRBV7-2	TRBJ2-7	.	.	CASSLDRGAYGSYEQYF	TGTGCCAGCAGCTTAGATCGAGGGGCATATGGCTCCTACGAGCAGTACTTC
TRBV27	TRBJ2-7	.	.	CASLTGTERYF	TGTGCCAGCCTTACCGGGACGGAGCGATACTTC
TRBV27	TRBJ2-1	.	.	CASRPQGLNNEQFF	TGTGCCAGCAGGCCCCAGGGGCTTAACAATGAGCAGTTCTTC
TRBV9	TRBJ1-1	.	.	CASSVAVTLNTEAFF	TGTGCCAGCAGCGTTGCGGTGACGCTGAACACTGAAGCTTTCTTT
TRBV27	TRBJ2-7	TRBD2	.	CASSSSGRANRVVEQYF	TGTGCCAGCAGTTCCAGCGGGAGGGCCAACCGGGTGGTCGAGCAGTACTTC
TRBV6-1	TRBJ1-5	.	.	CASSGRGVSKEAQHF	TGTGCCAGCAGTGGTCGTGGGGTCTCCAAGGAAGCCCAGCATTTT
TRBV28	TRBJ2-5	.	once	CASSDVDVDQETQYF	TGTGCCAGCAGTGACGTCGATGTAGATCAAGAGACCCAGTACTTC
TRBV7-8	TRBJ1-2	.	once	CASSLEGQARANGYTF	TGTGCCAGCAGCTTAGAAGGGCAGGCCAGGGCGAATGGCTACACCTTC
TRBV27	TRBJ2-7	TRBD2	.	CASSWGGAAYEQYF	TGTGCCAGCAGTTGGGGAGGGGCGGCCTACGAGCAGTACTTC
TRBV6-1	TRBJ2-7	.	.	CASSVRQTYEQYF	TGTGCCAGCAGTGTGCGACAGACCTACGAGCAGTACTTC
TRBV7-2	TRBJ1-1	.	.	CASGYQAFF	TGTGCCAGCGGCTATCAAGCTTTCTTT
TRBV5-4	TRBJ2-7	.	.	CASSSDSYEQYF	TGTGCCAGCAGCTCTGACAGCTACGAGCAGTACTTC
TRBV5-4	TRBJ2-5	TRBD2	.	CASSLVGYTSGRETQYF	TGTGCCAGCAGCTTGGTCGGGTATACTAGCGGGAGGGAGACCCAGTACTTC
TRBV2	TRBJ2-7	.	.	CAGGWSYEQYF	TGTGCCGGGGGTTGGTCCTACGAGCAGTACTTC
TRBV27	TRBJ2-7	.	.	CASSFRTDWGYEQYF	TGTGCCAGCAGTTTCAGGACAGACTGGGGCTACGAGCAGTACTTC
TRBV9	TRBJ2-1	TRBD1	.	CASSEQGRTVNEQFF	TGTGCCAGCAGCGAACAGGGGCGAACGGTGAATGAGCAGTTCTTC
TRBV19	TRBJ1-3	.	.	CASRGQPSGNTIYF	TGTGCCAGTAGAGGACAGCCCTCTGGAAACACCATATATTTT
TRBV19	TRBJ1-2	.	few	CASTHAQGYGYTF	TGTGCCAGTACCCATGCTCAAGGCTATGGCTACACCTTC
TRBV29-1	TRBJ2-5	TRBD2	.	CSVSPASGGGETQYF	TGCAGCGTATCCCCGGCTAGCGGGGGAGGGGAGACCCAGTACTTC
TRBV9	TRBJ2-1	TRBD2	once	CASSVLTGTSGVNEQFF	TGTGCCAGCAGCGTACTGACCGGGACTAGCGGTGTCAATGAGCAGTTCTTC
TRBV4-1	TRBJ2-1	.	once	CASKKTLGDTYNEQFF	TGCGCCAGCAAGAAGACCTTAGGGGACACTTACAATGAGCAGTTCTTC
TRBV27	TRBJ2-3	TRBD1	.	CASSLLKPSGTAKDTQYF	TGTGCCAGCAGTTTACTTAAACCATCCGGGACAGCGAAAGATACGCAGTATTTT
TRBV7-9	TRBJ1-1	TRBD1	.	CASSPGTGGSNTEAFF	TGTGCCAGCAGCCCGGGGACAGGGGGCTCGAACACTGAAGCTTTCTTT
TRBV28	TRBJ1-4	.	.	CASSPYRVGVQEKLFF	TGTGCCAGCAGTCCCTATCGGGTGGGGGTACAAGAAAAACTGTTTTTT
TRBV19	TRBJ2-7	.	.	CASSTWDAAVEQYF	TGTGCCAGTAGTACCTGGGACGCCGCGGTCGAGCAGTACTTC
TRBV13	TRBJ2-1	TRBD2	.	CASSSIIAGGPGNEQFF	TGTGCCAGCAGCTCGATTATAGCGGGAGGGCCAGGGAATGAGCAGTTCTTC
TRBV6-4	TRBJ2-2	TRBD2	.	CASSSSGSGGELFF	TGTGCCAGCAGTTCGAGCGGGAGCGGCGGGGAGCTGTTTTTT
TRBV5-6	TRBJ1-2	.	.	CASRGRLLYGYTF	TGTGCCAGCAGAGGGAGGCTCCTTTATGGCTACACCTTC
TRBV5-1	TRBJ2-7	.	once	CASSFTSAAPREQYF	TGCGCCAGCAGCTTCACGTCCGCGGCGCCCCGCGAGCAGTACTTC
TRBV27	TRBJ1-5	.	once	CAWGGQPQHF	TGTGCCTGGGGGGGTCAGCCCCAGCATTTT
TRBV7-9	TRBJ1-1	TRBD1	.	CASSQVRRDRRNTEAFF	TGTGCCAGCAGCCAAGTGAGGCGGGACAGGAGGAACACTGAAGCTTTCTTT
TRBV29-1	TRBJ1-3	.	.	CSVESSGNTIYF	TGCAGCGTTGAATCGTCTGGAAACACCATATATTTT